The 18 T cell receptor beta chains in this list originate from one sample, sequenced in a study of OX40 agonist ivuxolimab in advanced cancers. The library was made by the immunoSEQ multiplex PCR assay. Held by TCRdb, this immuneACCESS table contains in-frame sequences only and omits some clones. Under half of the omission traces to an unresolved V gene where checked; the cause of the rest is unknown. The sample yields about 25,000 clones; roughly 85% were counted once. The leading ten clones occupy approximately 42% of the sample. Material: CD4+ or CD8+ T cells sorted from blood, obtained in a trial of the OX40 agonist ivuxolimab. All receptors come from an adult with an advanced solid tumor such as melanoma, head and neck, liver or kidney cancer.

The chain carries TRBV11-2 and TRBJ1-5; TRBD1 is a possible D gene (5 bases). CDR1 is SGHAT, CDR2 FQNNGV, per germline. Trimming removed 1 base at V and 3 bases at J, with 13 bases between. This CDR3 spans 16 amino acids. CDR3 DNA: TGTGCCAGCAGCTTAGGGGCGGGGGGGATCAATCAGCCCCAGCATTTT. This sequence encodes CASSLGAGGINQPQHF.

This chain joins TRBV21-1 and TRBJ2-3; TRBD2, the table's D call, was not compared with the DNA. TRBV21-1 is a known pseudogene. The CDR3 is 17 amino acids. DNA of the CDR3: TGTGCCAGCAGCAAAGAGGGTGGAGGGCCGTACACAGATACGCAGTATTTT. Translating it yields CASSKEGGGPYTDTQYF.

As concerns this clone: Different DNA sequences within this sample yield the same CDR3. CDR3 loop: CASSQNTDTQYF. The CDR3 DNA follows: TGTGCCAGCAGCCAAAACACAGATACGCAGTATTTT. The chain uses TRBV27 and TRBJ2-3; D uncertain. CDR1 and CDR2 from the germline V gene are MNHEY and SMNVEV (reference sequence). Trimming shortened V by 6 bases and J by 2 bases, and 6 bases separated the two germline ends. The CDR3 runs to 12 residues.

V gene TRBV5-1 combines with J gene TRBJ1-4; D is ambiguous. There are 16 residues in the CDR3. The V end was cut by 0 bases, the J end by 3 bases, with 12 bases between. From germline, CDR1 is SGHRS and CDR2 YFSETQ. The CDR3 DNA follows: TGCGCCAGCAGCTTGGCGGAGCTCATATCTAATGAAAAACTGTTTTTT. This gives the protein CASSLAELISNEKLFF.

Only one count was recorded for this clone. The V and J genes are TRBV28 and TRBJ2-7; D perhaps matches TRBD1 (5 bases). This CDR3 has 10 residues. V was clipped by 10 bases and J by 3 bases, with 7 bases between them. Germline CDR1 MDHEN, CDR2 SYDVKM. The CDR3 nucleotides read TGTGCCACAGGGAACTACGAGCAGTACTTC. This translates into CATGNYEQYF. The full variable domain, rest sourced from reference TRBV28 and TRBJ2-7, is DVKVTQSSRYLVKRTGEKVFLECVQDMDHENMFWYRQDPGLGLRLIYFSYDVKMKEKGDIPEGYSVSREKKERFSLILESASTNQTSMYLCATGNYEQYFGPGTRLTVT.

The V and J genes are TRBV7-9 and TRBJ2-1; TRBD2 aligns across 10 bases. Trimming took 8 bases from V and 7 from J; bases not matched to a gene: 11. There are 15 residues in the CDR3. Germline values: CDR1 SEHNR, CDR2 FQNEAQ (reference sequence). The CDR3 DNA reads TGTGCCAGCTTGAGCGGGGGGGCCGTTAAGAATGAGCAGTTCTTC. This encodes CASLSGGAVKNEQFF.

The chain joins TRBV4-1 to TRBJ2-7; TRBD2 agrees at 10 bases. V shed 4 bases, J shed 1 base, and the junction held 7 bases outside the gene matches. In germline, CDR1 is MGHRA, CDR2 YSYEKL. This CDR3 region has 16 residues. In nucleotides, the CDR3 is TGCGCCAGCAGCCCCATAGCGGGGGGCGGTTCCTACGAGCAGTACTTC. Its protein product is CASSPIAGGGSYEQYF.

The J gene is TRBJ2-2, the V gene TRBV27; maybe TRBD2 (6 bases). The V gene's germline CDR1 is MNHEY and CDR2 SMNVEV (reference sequence). Trimming cost V 3 bases and J 4 bases, with 9 bases left between them. The CDR3 contains 14 residues. In DNA, the CDR3 is TGTGCCAGCAGTTTCGTCGGGGGCACCGGGGAGCTGTTTTTT. Protein sequence: CASSFVGGTGELFF.

The genes are TRBV30 and TRBJ1-6; D remains ambiguous. Germline V gene sequence: CDR1 GTSNPN, CDR2 SVGIG (reference sequence). CDR3 length: 16 amino acids. V was cut by 2 bases and J by 0 bases, with 11 bases left in between. This CDR3 is CAWSNFGSSYNSPLHF. Here the CDR3 DNA reads TGTGCCTGGAGTAACTTTGGAAGCTCCTATAATTCACCCCTCCACTTT.

This chain links TRBV6-4 with TRBJ1-2; D remains ambiguous. The CDR3 loop spans 13 amino acids. The V end lost 3 bases, the J end lost 4 bases, and 9 bases lay between the germline ends. Germline lookup yields CDR1 MRHNA and CDR2 SNTAGT. The CDR3 nucleotides read TGTGCCAGCAGTGAACTGTACGGCTATGGCTACACCTTC. Its protein product is CASSELYGYGYTF.

The genes are TRBV27 and TRBJ2-3; no firm D call. Germline CDR1 reads MNHEY; CDR2 reads SMNVEV (reference sequence). V lost 0 bases and J lost 2, with 9 bases in between. The CDR3 runs 15 residues. CDR3 coding DNA: TGTGCCAGCAGTTTATCGGTCCGAATCACAGATACGCAGTATTTT. It encodes CASSLSVRITDTQYF.

The rearrangement uses TRBV28 and TRBJ2-7; D is ambiguous. Deletions cut 2 bases from V and 1 base from J, with 6 bases between. The CDR3 totals 13 residues. The germline V gene encodes CDR1 MDHEN and CDR2 SYDVKM. DNA for the CDR3: TGTGCCAGCAGTTTAGCAAGATCCTACGAGCAGTACTTC. It specifies CASSLARSYEQYF.

The gene calls are TRBV18 and TRBJ2-5; no clear D gene. Between the trimmed V and J ends, which lost 10 bases and 2 bases, there was a span of 17 bases. CDR1 KGHSH and CDR2 LQKENI come from the germline V gene. The CDR3 runs 14 residues. CDR3 nucleotides: TGTGCCACCAAATCACTGACGGAACAAGAGACCCAGTACTTC. It codes for CATKSLTEQETQYF.

The chain recombines TRBV4-1 with TRBJ2-7; a possible D gene is TRBD1 (5 bases). The germline V gene has CDR1 MGHRA and CDR2 YSYEKL. Trimming cost V 1 base and J 3 bases, with 10 bases left between them. The CDR3 totals 14 residues. The CDR3 sequence: CASSQVSQGYEQYF. In DNA form, the CDR3 reads TGCGCCAGCAGCCAAGTTAGCCAGGGCTACGAGCAGTACTTC.

The chain uses TRBV4-2 and TRBJ1-6; the D gene is possibly TRBD1 (6 bases). Trimming shortened V by 2 bases and J by 0 bases, and 11 bases separated the two germline ends. This CDR3 is built from 17 residues. CDR1 and CDR2 (germline): LGHNA, YNFKEQ. CDR3 nucleotides: TGTGCCAGCAGCCAACCTCAGGACAGCTCCTATAATTCACCCCTCCACTTT. The encoded protein is CASSQPQDSSYNSPLHF.

The chain is built from TRBV15 and TRBJ1-1; D perhaps matches TRBD1 (6 bases). The germline CDR1 and CDR2 sequences are LNHNV and YYDKDF (reference sequence). The V end was cut by 9 bases, the J end by 4 bases, with 18 bases between. The CDR3 has 14 residues. The chain's CDR3 is CATSGTNRSTEAFF. Here the CDR3 DNA reads TGTGCCACGAGCGGGACAAATCGGAGCACTGAAGCTTTCTTT.

The CDR3 protein is CASSPGLVPYNEQFF. The DNA of the CDR3 is TGTGCCAGCAGCCCGGGACTAGTTCCCTACAATGAGCAGTTCTTC. V gene TRBV11-2 combines with J gene TRBJ2-1; 8 bases are shared with TRBD2. V was pared by 5 bases and J by 2 bases, with 5 bases of the junction left unmatched. Germline lookup yields CDR1 SGHAT and CDR2 FQNNGV. There are 15 residues in the CDR3.

The CDR3 coding sequence is TGTGCCAGCAGCTTGAGGCAGGGAATGGTGAACACTGAAGCTTTCTTT. Translation: CASSLRQGMVNTEAFF. The chain joins TRBV5-5 to TRBJ1-1, with D possibly matching TRBD1 (5 bases). The germline gives CDR1 SGHKS, CDR2 YYEKEE (reference sequence). This CDR3 spans 16 amino acids. The germline V and J ends were trimmed by 1 base and 0 bases, with 13 bases remaining between them.